This TCR beta chain came from a study of T cells in Graves' hyperthyroidism and ophthalmopathy. Study observations and caveats: Blood shared most expanded thyroid clonotypes above 0.001.

These patients, aged 18 to 65, had recently diagnosed hyperthyroidism lasting under 2 months. Patients showing uncontrolled infection, other autoimmune disease, pregnancy or lactation were ineligible. Each 10 ml fresh peripheral blood draw supplied the PBMCs. From RNA transcripts, TCR beta CDR3 regions were amplified. When the TCR CDR3 underwent first-round RT-PCR, the HTBI primer set was used. In TCRdb, the multiplex PCR reads were re-called with MiXCR into one record per CDR3 protein. The table has about 560,000 distinct CDR3 sequences, approximately 15% seen once. In its sample, this clonotype was seen a few times. Its antigen is not known. Since no conserved phenylalanine or tryptophan closes the CDR3, a read error is the likely cause. The sequence came from a woman aged 40 to 55 with Graves' hyperthyroidism. The sample comprised blood.

The CDR3 nucleotides are TGTGCCAGCAGTTTAGACAGGATAGGTAACGATCGTGGCTACACCCTC. As protein: CASSLDRIGNDRGYTL. The chain couples TRBV12-3 or TRBV12-4 to TRBJ1-2; possibly TRBD1 for D (5 bases). V was pared by 1 base and J by 7 bases, with 19 bases between. The CDR3 sequence is 16 residues long.